The present T cell receptor (beta chain) was sequenced within a study of PD-1 blockade in classical Hodgkin lymphoma. Assay: immunoSEQ multiplex PCR; the TCRdb copy retains only in-frame clones and omits some. The sample shows several thousand clones, roughly three quarters of them seen only once. V shed 2 bases and J shed 1 base, with 11 bases lying between them. Germline V gene lookup returns CDR1 SGHTA and CDR2 FQGNSA. The CDR3 contains 16 residues. As for time point: cycle 4 day 1 (C4D1), after less than seven weeks of nivolumab. Each and every patient relapsed after autologous stem cell transplantation, and patients got differing brentuximab vedotin exposure. Study observations and caveats: The diversity seen at baseline in complete responders resembled that of newly diagnosed patients.

Details on this clone: Its target is not known.

This chain links TRBV7-2 with TRBJ2-2; D gene ambiguous. The sequence was collected from a human donor with classical Hodgkin lymphoma. Sequencing was performed on peripheral blood mononuclear cells (PBMCs), taken before the fourth cycle of nivolumab. CDR3 sequence (DNA): TGTGCCAGCAGCTTACGTCGGGCCATGAACACCGGGGAGCTGTTTTTT. As protein: CASSLRRAMNTGELFF.